This TCR beta chain was retrieved from a study of blood T cell repertoires in COVID-19 (dated by TCRdb to 2018 to 2020). For the wider study: Samples from collaborators originated in the United States, Italy and Spain and spanned both the acute and convalescent phases of COVID-19. The repertoires were made available in a free public database intended to serve as a resource for research on the immune response to SARS-CoV-2. The material from the prospective study consisted of cDNA or gDNA derived from T cells, B-cell-depleted T cells, or PBMCs. Samples were obtained from the ongoing ImmuneRACE study (first 160 participants) and from over 1,000 subjects provided by 6 global collaborators. Deeply sampled blood TCRbeta repertoires from subjects exposed to, actively infected with, or recovered from COVID-19 were included in the dataset. The sample metadata nearly always contained a de-identified subject ID, COVID-19 status, age in years and sex. Where available, HLA class I and class II types were obtained from metadata supplied by the sample provider rather than from assay-based typing.

Each collaborating institution followed its own protocols to collect whole blood in K2EDTA tubes. Collaborator samples were shipped for TCRbeta analysis as frozen whole blood, isolated PBMCs, or DNA extracted from either sample type. Points the paper makes about the study in general: The amount of clinical and demographic metadata varied by source and participant and was provided uncurated.

The CDR3 holds 15 amino acids from the cysteine to the phenylalanine. Of the read, only the CDR3 DNA is kept; its 45 bases are in frame from base 1. The CDR1 and CDR2 encoded by the germline V gene are MNHEY and SVGEGT. At the junction V is shortened by 6 bases and J by 5 bases, with 16 bases in between. This clone was seen more than once but under ten times. No cognate antigen has been identified for it. Per-base qualities were not stored, and no clone one base away is much larger. TCRbeta CDR3 regions were amplified from genomic DNA by means of the immunoSEQ Assay, a bias-controlled multiplex PCR. Concerning the study's data processing: The number of nucleated cells in each sample was estimated by amplification of reference gene primers within the assay. To quantify the absolute abundance of each unique TCRbeta CDR3 rearrangement, sequence reads were collapsed and filtered. For each sample, productive Simpson clonality was calculated as the square root of Simpson's diversity index over productive rearrangements. TCRdb stores this immuneACCESS table with in-frame sequences only. Part of the clones is absent; in the studies checked, under half of the shortfall reflects unresolved V genes, and no reason is known for the rest. V and J calls plus clone size are reproduced from that table; the DNA served to infer D and trimming. Counted in this sample were about 240,000 clones; more than 75% of them appeared once. The ten largest clonotypes hold around 7.3% of the sample.

The receptor's source is a woman in her seventies with active or convalescent COVID-19. The receptor chain draws on TRBV6-2 or TRBV6-3 and TRBJ2-2; TRBD2 could be the D gene, as 6 bases match. Specimen: peripheral blood. The CDR3 region reads CASSPREPGTGELFF. The bases are TGTGCCAGCAGCCCCCGGGAGCCGGGTACCGGGGAGCTGTTTTTT.